The 17 T cell receptor beta chains listed next were all sequenced from one sample in a study of shared clonotypes between healthy human individuals. Sequencing was performed with immunoSEQ multiplex PCR; in TCRdb, only in-frame clones are kept and a portion is missing. This sample has over a million clones; 95% to 97% occur once, and the top ten carry approximately 1.1%. Sequencing was carried out using naive CD4+ T cells sorted from blood. As to subset: CD45RA+ positively selected. These receptors all come from a man aged 25-45 years in good health.

This clone was counted once. The CDR3 region is CASSRGPTATYEQYF. CDR3 sequence (DNA): TGTGCCAGCAGCCGGGGCCCCACTGCTACCTACGAGCAGTACTTC. The rearrangement links TRBV4-2 to TRBJ2-7; D possibly corresponds to TRBD1 (5 bases). CDR3 length: 15 amino acids. V shed 4 bases and J shed 2 bases, with 15 bases lying between them. Germline CDR1 is LGHNA and CDR2 is YNFKEQ.

As for this clone: The junction departs from germline at one end; a sequencing error may be responsible. This chain joins TRBV19 and TRBJ1-2, with no clear D. CDR3 length: 14 residues. Germline loops: CDR1 LNHDA, CDR2 SQIVND (reference sequence). CDR3 nucleotides: TGTGCCAGTAGTTTAGACCCTCGGCGCTATGGCTACACCTTC. Amino acids: CASSLDPRRYGYTF. The full variable domain, its missing parts supplied by reference TRBV19 and TRBJ1-2, is DGGITQSPKYLFRKEGQNVTLSCEQNLNHDAMYWYRQDPGQGLRLIYYSQIVNDFQKGDIAEGYSVSREKKESFPLTVTSAQKNPTAFYLCASSLDPRRYGYTFGSGTRLTVV.

The chain links TRBV6-5 to TRBJ1-1; D is possibly TRBD1 (6 bases). The V gene lost 8 bases and the J gene lost 8 bases, with 18 bases spanning the gap. Germline V lookup: CDR1 MNHEY, CDR2 SVGAGI. This CDR3 is built from 13 residues. In nucleotides, the CDR3 is TGTGCCAGCGCCTTCAACTCAGGGGTGGAAGCTTTCTTT. Amino acid sequence: CASAFNSGVEAFF.

This clone was recorded only once. The genes are TRBV5-1 and TRBJ2-1, with D hard to call. This CDR3 has 15 amino acids. V lost 2 bases and J 5 bases, leaving 14 bases between the germline ends. Germline CDR1 reads SGHRS; CDR2 reads YFSETQ. The CDR3, as DNA: TGCGCCAGCAGCTTTACCGGATTAGGAGACAATGAGCAGTTCTTC. As protein: CASSFTGLGDNEQFF.

V usage is TRBV14 and J usage is TRBJ2-1; D might be TRBD1 (6 bases). This CDR3 comprises 16 residues. The germline CDR1 and CDR2 sequences are SGHDN and FVKESK. Trimming left V 4 bases short and J 7 bases short, with 20 bases between. As DNA, the CDR3 is TGTGCCAGCAGCCCCCGTAGGGGGATACTAGTAAATGAGCAGTTCTTC. Amino acid sequence: CASSPRRGILVNEQFF.

Of note for this clone: The same CDR3 can be traced to other DNA sequences in this sample. The chain couples TRBV9 to TRBJ1-1; D remains ambiguous. Germline V gene sequence: CDR1 SGDLS, CDR2 YYNGEE. V lost 2 bases, J lost 1 base, and 6 bases lay in between. This CDR3 is built from 13 residues. CDR3 region: CASSVRPNTEAFF. CDR3 nucleotides: TGTGCCAGCAGCGTCCGACCGAACACTGAAGCTTTCTTT.

This chain connects TRBV5-1 to TRBJ1-1; TRBD1 might be the D (5 bases). The germline V gene has CDR1 SGHRS and CDR2 YFSETQ. The CDR3 has 15 residues. The V end was cut by 0 bases, the J end by 4 bases, with 13 bases between. This chain's CDR3 is CASSLGGAGSTEAFF. The CDR3, as DNA: TGCGCCAGCAGCTTGGGTGGGGCTGGCTCCACTGAAGCTTTCTTT.

With respect to this clone: The same CDR3 can be traced to other DNA sequences in this sample. The genes are TRBV5-1 and TRBJ2-6; D gene ambiguous. Germline V gene lookup returns CDR1 SGHRS and CDR2 YFSETQ. The CDR3 spans 13 residues. The V end was cut by 5 bases, the J end by 0 bases, with 3 bases between. This chain's CDR3 is CASRNSGANVLTF. DNA for the CDR3: TGCGCCAGCAGAAACTCTGGGGCCAACGTCCTGACTTTC.

Remarks on this clone: The sample carries other DNA sequences with the same CDR3. The V call is TRBV28, the J call TRBJ1-5; 8 bases match TRBD1. This CDR3 is built from 16 residues. Looked up from germline, CDR1 is MDHEN and CDR2 is SYDVKM. The ends lost 0 bases at V and 2 bases at J; junction bases unmatched: 3. The CDR3 region is CASSLWAGQGNQPQHF. CDR3 nucleotides: TGTGCCAGCAGTTTATGGGCGGGACAGGGCAATCAGCCCCAGCATTTT.

In regard to this clone: Other DNA sequences in the same sample also yield this CDR3. The rearrangement joins TRBV9 to TRBJ2-2; D gene ambiguous. Trimming took off 0 bases at V and 2 bases at J, with 11 bases between the two ends. CDR1 and CDR2 from the germline V gene are SGDLS and YYNGEE. CDR3 length: 16 residues. The chain's CDR3 is CASSVAAETNTGELFF. DNA for the CDR3: TGTGCCAGCAGCGTAGCTGCAGAGACCAACACCGGGGAGCTGTTTTTT.

The chain links TRBV11-2 to TRBJ2-3; 9 bases align to TRBD2. Germline values: CDR1 SGHAT, CDR2 FQNNGV. The CDR3 runs to 18 residues. The junction had 15 bases not matched to a gene; V was cut back by 4 bases and J by 4 bases. The CDR3, as DNA: TGTGCCAGCAGCTCCTACCTGCTCTTGGCGGGAGGGCCAGATACGCAGTATTTT. Translation gives CASSSYLLLAGGPDTQYF.

V and J are TRBV5-5 and TRBJ2-7; no clear D gene. The CDR3 length is 17 residues. The ends were cut back, 0 bases at V and 0 bases at J, with 16 bases in the middle. CDR1 is SGHKS, CDR2 YYEKEE, per germline (reference sequence). CDR3 in amino acids: CASSLASSAVYSYEQYF. CDR3 sequence (DNA): TGTGCCAGCAGCTTGGCAAGCTCGGCAGTCTACTCCTACGAGCAGTACTTC.

This sequence joins TRBV5-4 and TRBJ2-7; 9 bases align to TRBD2. V lost 0 bases and J lost 4; bases outside the gene matches: 8. This CDR3 contains 16 residues. Germline CDR1 reads SGHNT; CDR2 reads YYREEE (reference sequence). The chain's CDR3 is CASSLGGREVGYEQYF. The DNA for the CDR3 is TGTGCCAGCAGCTTGGGCGGGAGGGAGGTGGGGTACGAGCAGTACTTC.

V is TRBV28 and J is TRBJ2-2; TRBD2 is a possible D gene (5 bases). Per germline, CDR1 MDHEN and CDR2 SYDVKM. The length of the CDR3 is 17 residues. The V gene lost 2 bases and the J gene lost 0 bases, with 13 bases spanning the gap. This chain's CDR3 is CASSLRPGEPNTGELFF. DNA for the CDR3: TGTGCCAGCAGTTTAAGGCCCGGGGAACCGAACACCGGGGAGCTGTTTTTT.

The gene calls are TRBV2 and TRBJ1-2; D is unresolved. Trimming pared 6 bases from V and 1 base from J, leaving 12 bases between. Germline-derived CDR1 and CDR2 are SNHLY and FYNNEI. The CDR3 length is 14 residues. This CDR3 reads CASSLKNFNYGYTF. The DNA for the CDR3 is TGTGCCAGCAGCCTGAAGAATTTTAACTATGGCTACACCTTC.

The J gene is TRBJ2-5, the V gene TRBV19; 7 nucleotides match TRBD1. The CDR3 covers 14 residues. V trimming: 4 bases; J trimming: 5 bases; junction bases outside the gene matches: 7. CDR1 LNHDA and CDR2 SQIVND come from the germline V gene (reference sequence). Written as DNA, the CDR3 is TGTGCCAGTAGTAGCGACAGGGCAGCCGAGACCCAGTACTTC. It specifies CASSSDRAAETQYF. Combining the CDR3 with reference TRBV19 and TRBJ2-5 gives the whole variable domain DGGITQSPKYLFRKEGQNVTLSCEQNLNHDAMYWYRQDPGQGLRLIYYSQIVNDFQKGDIAEGYSVSREKKESFPLTVTSAQKNPTAFYLCASSSDRAAETQYFGPGTRLLVL.

The V gene is TRBV28, the J gene TRBJ1-5; TRBD1 matches at 7 bases. After removal of 10 bases from V and 1 base from J, the junction contained 10 bases not matched to a gene. The CDR3 covers 15 residues. Germline V lookup: CDR1 MDHEN, CDR2 SYDVKM. The CDR3 DNA is TGTGCCACTAACGACGGGGACAGAAGCAATCAGCCCCAGCATTTT. It encodes CATNDGDRSNQPQHF.